The T cell receptor (beta chain) described here comes from a study of cytomegalovirus exposure and HLA in healthy donors (TCRdb year 2017). About the investigation overall: In an earlier analysis of 587 of the donors, 250 to 300 Gb of sequence data and some 100 million unique TCR beta sequences from approximately 180 million T cells were reported. An earlier analysis of a few hundred of the donors applied high-throughput TCR beta sequencing to assess whether each TCR beta V gene segment acted as functional or pseudogenic. Both class I and class II loci were covered by HLA typing, at four-digit resolution. The number of donors typed differed by locus, with about 629-630 for A, B, C, DRB1 and DQB1, roughly 550 for DQA1, 600 to 610 for DPA1, and under 490 for DPB1. All discovery cohort repertoires had been generated using a single sequencing platform. Along with the roughly 700-subject first cohort, a separate validation cohort of around 120 different subjects was used. A later genetic analysis used genome-wide SNP genotypes for 398 of the 666 donors, treating that subset as a discovery cohort. Donor age, sex, ethnicity and CMV serostatus were compiled together with the repertoire data. To study patterns of TCR occurrence, a later analysis re-analyzed previously published TCR beta repertoires from under 750 donors and added high-resolution HLA genotyping. An early release that covered some 640 HLA-typed donors contained approximately 300 gigabases of sequencing data and roughly 84 million unique TCR sequences. Of the roughly 390 genotyped donors, approximately 83% fell in the genetic ancestry cluster associated with self-reported Caucasian donors. High-throughput TCR immunosequencing, statistical association of individual TCRs with disease status, and machine learning were combined to predict cytomegalovirus infection status. The study used immunosequencing to profile the T cell repertoires of several hundred subjects and linked those repertoires to cytomegalovirus serostatus. Across under 500 genotyped donors of the cohort, an average of approximately 200,000 unique TCR beta nucleotide sequences per donor were sequenced, and 15% to 20% of those sequences were non-productive. The later analysis used no new phenotypic data to find candidate immune exposures, relying instead on TCR beta sequences and their occurrence across donors. The aim of the study was to test whether cataloging public T cell receptors could identify signatures of past pathogen exposure. A handful of DR-DQ haplotypes were treated as single units for association and clustering because of strong linkage in the cohort.

The library was obtained by the immunoSEQ multiplex PCR assay. For the multiplex PCR, a mixture combining 60 forward primers for TCR Vbeta segments and 13 reverse primers for TCR Jbeta segments was used. A multiplex PCR assay on genomic DNA amplified the CDR3 region of rearranged TCR beta genes. The amplified TCR beta libraries were sequenced on the Illumina HiSeq System as 87-base-pair reads. On the study's bioinformatics: In a later analysis, tens of millions of unique TCR beta chains were counted across the approximately 620 repertoires, and around 10 million of these chains were shared by at least two donors. A nearest-neighbor algorithm error-corrected the raw reads and collapsed the reads into unique sequences, merging closely related sequences to remove PCR and sequencing errors. To assign V, D and J gene segments, CDR3 sequences were aligned to IMGT reference sequences. For a sequence to be retained, at least a six-nucleotide match to both a V gene segment and a J gene segment was required. A rearrangement counted as productive if the CDR3 had no stop codons and remained in frame with V and J, and every other rearrangement counted as non-productive. CDR3 was defined according to IMGT convention as the region running from the second conserved V-encoded cysteine to the conserved J-encoded phenylalanine. Sequences without an unambiguous match to a single V gene segment were excluded from the earlier analysis of over 500 of the donors. In an earlier analysis of several hundred of the donors, V segments were called functional above 56.7% productive rearrangements and were called segregating when the between-donor standard deviation exceeded 5%. To diagnose cytomegalovirus status from the catalog of TCR beta chain sequences, a statistical classification framework was built. A later analysis assigned V and J genes by comparing TCR nucleotide sequences with IMGT/GENE-DB human TR gene sequences. A later analysis assigned CDR3 sequences and most-parsimonious VDJ recombination scenarios with the TCRdist pipeline. In a later analysis, each TCR beta chain was defined by its CDR3 amino acid sequence together with its V-gene family, and reads lacking a unique V-gene family were excluded. As a way to deal with suspected cross-contamination and a sequencing artifact, a later analysis dropped hundreds of nucleotide sequences that were highly shared and had low generation probability. For each public chain, a later analysis derived a clonal expansion index from normalized ranks of inferred template counts within each repertoire. In a later analysis, generation probabilities were computed with a VDJ recombination model fitted to out-of-frame rearrangements, and the resulting probabilities were checked against IGoR. Hypergeometric tests were used in a later analysis to score TCR-TCR, TCR-HLA and TCR-CMV co-occurrence, with a repertoire-size bias correction applied to the TCR pairs. False discovery rates were estimated in a later analysis by permuting HLA or CMV assignments 20 times. In a later analysis, co-occurring TCRs were grouped with DBSCAN, and TCRdist sequence similarity was added when clustering was performed within HLA-allele-positive subsets. Repertoires with fewer than 30,000 or more than 120,000 public chains, plus five repertoires with anomalous nucleotide sharing, were excluded from co-occurrence clustering. TCRdb stores this immuneACCESS table with in-frame sequences only. Part of the clones is absent; in the studies checked, under half of the shortfall reflects unresolved V genes, and no reason is known for the rest. The DNA was the basis for D and trimming; V, J and clone size are from that table. For this sample there are fewer than 100,000 clones; less than 80% appear just once. Together, the top ten hold about 4% of the sample.

Remarks on this clone: Its antigen is unknown. Base qualities were left out, and no much larger clone turns up one base away.

What the work shows at the level of the full study, not this receptor alone: Correlated functional status among segregating V segments might be attributable to linkage disequilibrium, but an unknown experimental factor could not be ruled out. For the cohort, immune exposure information was limited to CMV serostatus. A later genetic analysis associated a missense DCLRE1C variant with V-gene and J-gene trimming of TCR beta chains, and an independent cohort replicated the association. A cluster of highly shared sequence variants was judged likely to be a technical artifact of the sequencing pipeline. When HLA alleles, especially DR and DQ, strongly co-occurred, TCR associations were difficult to assign to individual alleles. In a later analysis, around 15,000 TCR beta sequences were associated with specific HLA alleles at a false discovery rate of 0.05. HLA typing was unavailable for some donors at each locus, so association tests used only the typed subset. In a later analysis, several top co-occurrence clusters were reported to appear linked to parvovirus B19, influenza, CMV and Epstein-Barr virus. In the study, some 180 TCR beta chains were listed as associated with cytomegalovirus. Three of the identified cytomegalovirus-associated TCR beta chains were confirmed in vitro to be specific for cytomegalovirus antigens. Because counts were too low, approximately 18 rarely observed V segments, including chromosome 9 orphons, were excluded from the earlier analysis of about 500 of the donors. This cohort had only TCR beta chains sequenced, and the lack of alpha or paired-chain data limited which features could be detected. An earlier analysis of approximately 570 of the donors showed that most TCR beta V segments appeared in productive rearrangements either about 87% or about 30% of the time, which broadly matched IMGT annotations. Cytomegalovirus status was reported to be diagnosed by the classifier with high specificity and sensitivity in both the original and validation cohorts. Some IMGT-functional V segments, including TRBV6-2 and TRBV6-3, could not be told apart with the 87-base-pair reads, so those segments were excluded. Roughly uniform sequencing depth across donors was assumed in presence/absence analyses, although this assumption may not hold. In a later analysis, the rate of TCR association differed among HLA loci, with DRB1 alleles having the most associated TCRs and HLA-C alleles having the fewest. Across donors, most TCR sequences were observed very rarely, whereas some public TCRs were present in many individuals. According to a later genetic analysis, donors in an Asian-associated ancestry cluster had fewer N-insertions in productive TCRs than the approximately 670-donor mean. According to the authors, the approach could potentially be generalized to other disease states and immunological phenotypes. In a later analysis, HLA-associated TCR beta chains were found to be more clonally expanded and to have lower generation probabilities than equally common non-associated chains. A further reported finding was that TCR beta sequences accurately predicted the HLA-A and HLA-B alleles for most subjects in the first cohort. According to a later analysis, most CMV-associated TCR beta chains appeared to be HLA-restricted, and the HLA associations seemed to be driven largely by CMV exposure.

In total, roughly 670 healthy bone marrow donors made up the cohort. Cohort members were all nominally healthy when sampled, although unrecorded immune exposures were likely present. The donor was CMV seropositive and belonged to the group of 250 to 350 seropositive cohort members. Each donor provided a peripheral blood sample, and peripheral blood mononuclear cells were used for TCR beta sequencing. The Qiagen DNeasy Blood Extraction Kit was used to extract genomic DNA from the blood cell samples. The germline V gene encodes CDR1 SGHVS and CDR2 FQNEAQ. Trimming removed 1 base from V and 8 bases from J, leaving 15 bases between the germline ends. The CDR3, from cysteine to phenylalanine, totals 15 residues. The retained sequence is limited to the CDR3, 45 bases, with the frame set at the first base.

The rearranged chain carries TRBV7-8 and TRBJ2-1; TRBD2 is perhaps the D gene, given 6 matching bases. This clonotype was obtained from a woman between 40 and 55 years old in good health and CMV-seropositive. What was sequenced was PBMCs. The CDR3 in this case is CASSLGWGEWDEQFF. The DNA reads TGTGCCAGCAGCTTAGGCTGGGGGGAGTGGGATGAGCAGTTCTTC.